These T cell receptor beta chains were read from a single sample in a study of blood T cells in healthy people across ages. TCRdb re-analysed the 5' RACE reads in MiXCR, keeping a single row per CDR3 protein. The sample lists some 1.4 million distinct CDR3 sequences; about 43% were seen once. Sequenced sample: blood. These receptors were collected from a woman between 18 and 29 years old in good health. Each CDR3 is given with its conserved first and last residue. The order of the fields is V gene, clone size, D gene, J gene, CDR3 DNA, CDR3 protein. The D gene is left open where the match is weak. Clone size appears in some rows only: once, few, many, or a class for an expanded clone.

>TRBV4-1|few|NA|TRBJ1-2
TGCGCCAGCAGCCAAGGGCAGGCGTACACCTTC
CASSQGQAYTF
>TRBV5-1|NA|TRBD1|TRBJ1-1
TGCGCCAGCAGCTATCAGGGGGTCACTGAAGCTTTCTTT
CASSYQGVTEAFF
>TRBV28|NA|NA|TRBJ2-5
TGTGCCAGCAGTTTGCCCGCGGGCCAAGAGACCCAGTACTTC
CASSLPAGQETQYF
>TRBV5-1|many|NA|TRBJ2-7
TGCGCCAGCAGGTTTGTTGACTCCTACGAGCAGTACTTC
CASRFVDSYEQYF
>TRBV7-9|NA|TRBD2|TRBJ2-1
TGTGCCAGCAGCTTCGTTAGCGGGGCATACAATGAGCAGTTCTTC
CASSFVSGAYNEQFF
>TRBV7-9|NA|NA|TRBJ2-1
TGCGCCAGCAGCGCGGACAGTTACGAGCAGTTCTTC
CASSADSYEQFF
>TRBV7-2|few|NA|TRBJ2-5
TGTGCCAGCAGTGCTCTCCGGTGGACCCAGTACTTC
CASSALRWTQYF
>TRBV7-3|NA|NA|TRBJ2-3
TGTGCCAGCAGCTTAATTGGCGGCACAGATACGCAGTATTTT
CASSLIGGTDTQYF
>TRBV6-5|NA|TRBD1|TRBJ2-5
TGTGCCAGCAGTTTGTTGACAGGGGGCTTGGGAGAGACCCAGTACTTC
CASSLLTGGLGETQYF
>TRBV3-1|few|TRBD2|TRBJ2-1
TGTGCCAGCAGGGCGAGCGGGAGCCACAATGAGCAGTTCTTC
CASRASGSHNEQFF
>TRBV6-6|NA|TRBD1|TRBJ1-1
TGTGCCAGCAACGGGGGGCAGGGGGTCGGAACTGAAGCTTTCTTT
CASNGGQGVGTEAFF
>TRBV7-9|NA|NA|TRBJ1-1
TGTGCCAGCAGCTTTAACTTGGCCTTCAATGAAGCTTTCTTT
CASSFNLAFNEAFF
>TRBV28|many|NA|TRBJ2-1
TGTGCCAGCAGCCCGGGGGCACTCAGATCGAGCTCCTACAATGAGCAGTTCTTC
CASSPGALRSSSYNEQFF
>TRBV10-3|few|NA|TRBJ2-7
TGTGCCACTGGGCGGGGATCCGGCGAGCAGTACTTC
CATGRGSGEQYF
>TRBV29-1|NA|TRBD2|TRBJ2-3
TGCAGCGTTTCAGGTCTAGCGGGCCCCACAGATACGCAGTATTTT
CSVSGLAGPTDTQYF
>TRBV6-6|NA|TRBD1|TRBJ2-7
TGTGCCAGCAGTTTCGGGACAGGTGGGGGCTACGAGCAGTACTTC
CASSFGTGGGYEQYF
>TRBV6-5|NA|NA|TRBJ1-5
TGTGCCAGCAGCCTCCTCGGGGAGGACCAGCCCCAGCATTTT
CASSLLGEDQPQHF
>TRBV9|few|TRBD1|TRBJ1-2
TGTGCCAGCAGCGTAGGAGGGACAGGGGGGACTTATGGCTACACCTTC
CASSVGGTGGTYGYTF
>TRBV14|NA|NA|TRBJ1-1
TGTGCCAGCAGCCCAATCGATAGGGGGGGGATCGGTACTGAAGCTTTCTTT
CASSPIDRGGIGTEAFF
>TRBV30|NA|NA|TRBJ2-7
TGTGCCTGGAGGGTCAGGAGCTCCTACGAGCAGTACTTC
CAWRVRSSYEQYF
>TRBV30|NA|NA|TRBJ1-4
TGTGCCTGGAGTGCACAGACAGCTCTGTTTTTT
CAWSAQTALFF
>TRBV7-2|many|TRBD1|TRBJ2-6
TGTGCCAGCAGCCCAGGGACAGCCTCTGGGGCCAACGTCCTGACTTTC
CASSPGTASGANVLTF
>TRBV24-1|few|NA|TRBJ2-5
TGTGCCACCAGTGATTCAGGCGGATTAGGGCAGTACTTC
CATSDSGGLGQYF
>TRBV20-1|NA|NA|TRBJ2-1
TGCAGTGCTAATTCCAATATGGACTGCAATGAGCAGTTCTTC
CSANSNMDCNEQFF
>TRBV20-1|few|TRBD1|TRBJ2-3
TGCAGTGCTAGACAGGGGGTAACAGATACGCAGTATTTT
CSARQGVTDTQYF
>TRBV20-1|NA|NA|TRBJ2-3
TGCAGTGCAGCCGGTTCAAGGCACGATACGCAGTATTTT
CSAAGSRHDTQYF
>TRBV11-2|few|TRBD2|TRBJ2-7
TGTGCCAGCAGCTCCAGCGGGGGGGGATACGAGCAGTACTTC
CASSSSGGGYEQYF
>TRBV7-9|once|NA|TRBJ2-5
TGTTCCAGCAGCCCCCCCCTGGGAGAGACCCAGTACTTC
CSSSPPLGETQYF
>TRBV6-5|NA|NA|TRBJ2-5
TGTGCCAGCAGTTACTCACGAAAGCGGAGGGAAGAGACCCAGTACTTC
CASSYSRKRREETQYF
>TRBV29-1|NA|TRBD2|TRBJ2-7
TGCAGCTGGGGGGAGGGGCCCTACGAGCAGTACTTC
CSWGEGPYEQYF
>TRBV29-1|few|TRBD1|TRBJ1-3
TGCAGCGTTATAGGACAGGGGAGACGCTCTGGAAACACCATATATTTT
CSVIGQGRRSGNTIYF
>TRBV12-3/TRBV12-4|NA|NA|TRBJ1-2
TGTGCCAGCAGTTCTCCCCCCACAGGGAACTATGGCTACACCTTC
CASSSPPTGNYGYTF
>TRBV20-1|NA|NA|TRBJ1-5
TGCAGTGCTAGAGAGCCACAGGGATACCAGCCCCAGCATTTT
CSAREPQGYQPQHF
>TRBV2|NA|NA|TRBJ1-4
TGTGCCAGCTATAAGGGGGATGAAAAACTGTTTTTT
CASYKGDEKLFF
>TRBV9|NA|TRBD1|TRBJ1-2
TGTGCCAGCAGCGCTGCAAGAAACAGGGGGCTTGCTAACTATGGCTACACCTTC
CASSAARNRGLANYGYTF
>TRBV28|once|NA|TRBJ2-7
TGTGCCAGCAGTTCTACAGGGACTATTGATGAGCAGTACTTC
CASSSTGTIDEQYF
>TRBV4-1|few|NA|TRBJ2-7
TGCGCCAGCAGCCAACGGGTATCCGAGCAGTACTTC
CASSQRVSEQYF
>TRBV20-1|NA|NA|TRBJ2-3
TGCAGTGCCACGACGGGATCTAGCACAGATACGCAGTATTTT
CSATTGSSTDTQYF
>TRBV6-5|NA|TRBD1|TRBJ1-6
TGTGCCAGCAGTCACCAAGGACAGGGAGGGAAGACACCCCTCCACTTT
CASSHQGQGGKTPLHF
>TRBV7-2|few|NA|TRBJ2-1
TGTGCCAGCAGCTTAGTGGCGAGCGGGTCTGAGCAGTTCTTC
CASSLVASGSEQFF
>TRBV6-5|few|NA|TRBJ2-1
TGTGCCAGCAGTCCGGGTCTCTTAGGTGAGCAGTTCTTC
CASSPGLLGEQFF
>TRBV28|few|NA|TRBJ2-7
TGTGCCAGCAACCCTAACTCGAACCTCTACGAGCAGTACTTC
CASNPNSNLYEQYF